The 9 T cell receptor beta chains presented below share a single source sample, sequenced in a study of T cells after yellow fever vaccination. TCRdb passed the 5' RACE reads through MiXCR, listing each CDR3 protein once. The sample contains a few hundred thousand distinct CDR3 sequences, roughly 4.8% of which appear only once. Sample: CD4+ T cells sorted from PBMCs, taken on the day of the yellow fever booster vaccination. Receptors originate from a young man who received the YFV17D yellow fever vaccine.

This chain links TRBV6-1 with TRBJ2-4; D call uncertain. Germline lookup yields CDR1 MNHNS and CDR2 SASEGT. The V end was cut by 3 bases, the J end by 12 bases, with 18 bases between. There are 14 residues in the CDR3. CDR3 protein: CASSDQALVVHQYF. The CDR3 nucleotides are TGTGCCAGCAGTGACCAAGCGTTGGTAGTCCATCAGTACTTC.

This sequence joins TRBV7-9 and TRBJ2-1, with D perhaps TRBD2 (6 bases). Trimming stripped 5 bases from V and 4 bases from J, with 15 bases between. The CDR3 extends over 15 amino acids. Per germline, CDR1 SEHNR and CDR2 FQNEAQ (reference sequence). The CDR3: CASSPRGTWYNEQFF. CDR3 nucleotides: TGTGCCAGCAGCCCCCGGGGGACTTGGTACAATGAGCAGTTCTTC.

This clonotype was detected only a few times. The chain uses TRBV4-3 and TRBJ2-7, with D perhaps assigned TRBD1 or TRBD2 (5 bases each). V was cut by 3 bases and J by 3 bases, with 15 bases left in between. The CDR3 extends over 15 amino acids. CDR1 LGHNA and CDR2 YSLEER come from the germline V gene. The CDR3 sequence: CASSHRDGSSYEQYF. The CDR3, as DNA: TGCGCCAGCAGCCACCGGGACGGCAGTAGCTACGAGCAGTACTTC.

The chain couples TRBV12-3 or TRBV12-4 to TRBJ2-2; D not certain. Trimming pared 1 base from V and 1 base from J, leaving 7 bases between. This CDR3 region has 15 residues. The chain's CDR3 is CASSLVTLNTGELFF. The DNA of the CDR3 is TGTGCCAGCAGTTTAGTCACACTGAACACCGGGGAGCTGTTTTTT.

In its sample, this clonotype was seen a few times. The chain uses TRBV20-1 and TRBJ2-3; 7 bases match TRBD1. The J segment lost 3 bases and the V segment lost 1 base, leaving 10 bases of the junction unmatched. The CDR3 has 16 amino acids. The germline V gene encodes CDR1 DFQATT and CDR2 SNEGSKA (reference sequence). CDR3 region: CSARGQGGEGTDTQYF. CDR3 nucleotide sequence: TGCAGTGCTAGAGGACAGGGTGGTGAGGGAACAGATACGCAGTATTTT.

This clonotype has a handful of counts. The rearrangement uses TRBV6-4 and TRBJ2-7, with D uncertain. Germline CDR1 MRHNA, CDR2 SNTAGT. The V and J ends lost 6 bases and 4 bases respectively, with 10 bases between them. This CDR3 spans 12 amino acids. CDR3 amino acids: CASSLHLYEQYV. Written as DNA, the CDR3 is TGTGCCAGCAGCTTACACTTATACGAGCAGTACGTC.

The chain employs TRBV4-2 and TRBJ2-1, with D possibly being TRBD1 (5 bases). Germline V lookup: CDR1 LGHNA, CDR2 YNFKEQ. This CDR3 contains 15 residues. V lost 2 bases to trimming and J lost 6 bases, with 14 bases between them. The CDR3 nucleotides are TGTGCCAGCAGCCAATCCAGGGCTAATATCAATGAGCAGTTCTTC. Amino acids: CASSQSRANINEQFF.

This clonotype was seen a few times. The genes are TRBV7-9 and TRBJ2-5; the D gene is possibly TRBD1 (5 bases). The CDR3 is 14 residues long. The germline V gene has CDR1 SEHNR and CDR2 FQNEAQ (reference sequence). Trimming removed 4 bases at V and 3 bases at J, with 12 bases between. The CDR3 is CASSSTVTKETQYF. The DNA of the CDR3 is TGTGCCAGCAGCTCGACAGTAACCAAAGAGACCCAGTACTTC.

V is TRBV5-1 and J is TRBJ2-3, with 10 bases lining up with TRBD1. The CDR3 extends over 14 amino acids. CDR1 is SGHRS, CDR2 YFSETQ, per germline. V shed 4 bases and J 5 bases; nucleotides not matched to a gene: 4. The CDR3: CASSPGQGKDTQYF. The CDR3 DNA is TGCGCCAGCAGCCCGGGACAGGGGAAAGATACGCAGTATTTT.